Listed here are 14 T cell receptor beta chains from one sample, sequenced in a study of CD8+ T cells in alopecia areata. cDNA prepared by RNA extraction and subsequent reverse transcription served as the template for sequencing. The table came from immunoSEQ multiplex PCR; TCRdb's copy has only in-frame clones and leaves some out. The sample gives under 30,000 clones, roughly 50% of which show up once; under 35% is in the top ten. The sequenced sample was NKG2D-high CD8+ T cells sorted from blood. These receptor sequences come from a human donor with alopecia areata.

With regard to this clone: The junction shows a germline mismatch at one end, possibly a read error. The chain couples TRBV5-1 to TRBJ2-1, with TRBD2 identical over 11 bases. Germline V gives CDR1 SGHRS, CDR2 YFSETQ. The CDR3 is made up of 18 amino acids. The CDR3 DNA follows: TGCGCCAGCAGCTTGAAACTAGCGGGAGCGGGGACCTACAATGAGCAGCTCTTC. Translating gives CASSLKLAGAGTYNEQLF.

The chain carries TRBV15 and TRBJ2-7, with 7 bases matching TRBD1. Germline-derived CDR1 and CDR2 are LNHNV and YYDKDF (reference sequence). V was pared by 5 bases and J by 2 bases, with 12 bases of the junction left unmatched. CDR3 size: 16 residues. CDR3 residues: CATSGIVQGSPYEQYF. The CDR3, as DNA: TGTGCCACCAGCGGTATCGTACAGGGGTCGCCCTACGAGCAGTACTTC.

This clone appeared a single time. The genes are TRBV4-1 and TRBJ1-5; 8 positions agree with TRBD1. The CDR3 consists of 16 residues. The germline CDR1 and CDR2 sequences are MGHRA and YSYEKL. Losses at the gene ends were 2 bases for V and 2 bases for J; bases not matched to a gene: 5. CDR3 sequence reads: CASSQTGGGGNQPQHF. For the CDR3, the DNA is TGCGCCAGCAGCCAAACAGGGGGAGGTGGCAATCAGCCCCAGCATTTT.

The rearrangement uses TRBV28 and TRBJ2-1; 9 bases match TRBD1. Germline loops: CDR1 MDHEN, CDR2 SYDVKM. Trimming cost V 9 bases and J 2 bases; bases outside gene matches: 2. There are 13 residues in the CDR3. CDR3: CASGTGPYNEQFF. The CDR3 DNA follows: TGTGCCAGTGGGACAGGGCCCTACAATGAGCAGTTCTTC.

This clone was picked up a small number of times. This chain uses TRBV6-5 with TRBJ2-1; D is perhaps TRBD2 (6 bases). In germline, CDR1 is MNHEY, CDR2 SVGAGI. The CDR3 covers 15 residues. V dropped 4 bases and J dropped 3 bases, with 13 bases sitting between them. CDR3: CASSSRDLLYNEQFF. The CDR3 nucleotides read TGTGCCAGCAGTTCCCGGGACTTACTCTACAATGAGCAGTTCTTC.

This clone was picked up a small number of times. This CDR3 reads CASSQPADNFYEQYF. As DNA, the CDR3 is TGCGCCAGCAGCCAGCCAGCGGATAACTTTTACGAGCAGTACTTC. V gene TRBV4-1 combines with J gene TRBJ2-7, with D possibly being TRBD2 (5 bases). Germline values: CDR1 MGHRA, CDR2 YSYEKL. V was clipped by 3 bases and J by 4 bases, with 16 bases between them. The CDR3 runs to 15 residues.

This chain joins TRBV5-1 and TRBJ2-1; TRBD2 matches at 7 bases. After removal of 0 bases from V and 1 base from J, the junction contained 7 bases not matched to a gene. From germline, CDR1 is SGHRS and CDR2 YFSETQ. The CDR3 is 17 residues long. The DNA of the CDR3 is TGCGCCAGCAGCTTGGAATTGAGCGGGATTTCCTACAATGAGCAGTTCTTC. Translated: CASSLELSGISYNEQFF.

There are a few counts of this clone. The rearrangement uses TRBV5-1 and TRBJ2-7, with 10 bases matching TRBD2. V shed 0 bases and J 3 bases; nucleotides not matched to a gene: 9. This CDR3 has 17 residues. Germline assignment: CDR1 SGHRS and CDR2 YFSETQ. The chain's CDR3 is CASSLALGSGRFYEQYF. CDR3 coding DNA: TGCGCCAGCAGCTTGGCTCTTGGTAGCGGGAGGTTCTACGAGCAGTACTTC. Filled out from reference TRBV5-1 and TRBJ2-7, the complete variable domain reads KAGVTQTPRYLIKTRGQQVTLSCSPISGHRSVSWYQQTPGQGLQFLFEYFSETQRNKGNFPGRFSGRQFSNSRSEMNVSTLELGDSALYLCASSLALGSGRFYEQYFGPGTRLTVT.

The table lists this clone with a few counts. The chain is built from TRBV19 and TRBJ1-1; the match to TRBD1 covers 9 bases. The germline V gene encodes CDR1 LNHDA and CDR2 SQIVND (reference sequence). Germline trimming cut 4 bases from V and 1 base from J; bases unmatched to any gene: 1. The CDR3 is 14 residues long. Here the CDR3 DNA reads TGTGCCAGTAGTAGGACAGGGGCGAACACTGAAGCTTTCTTT. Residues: CASSRTGANTEAFF. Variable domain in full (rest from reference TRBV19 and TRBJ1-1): DGGITQSPKYLFRKEGQNVTLSCEQNLNHDAMYWYRQDPGQGLRLIYYSQIVNDFQKGDIAEGYSVSREKKESFPLTVTSAQKNPTAFYLCASSRTGANTEAFFGQGTRLTVV.

This chain's CDR3 is CASSHTGTTLEDTQYF. The CDR3 nucleotides read TGTGCCAGCAGCCATACCGGGACTACTTTAGAAGATACGCAGTATTTT. The gene calls are TRBV13 and TRBJ2-3; 7 bases match TRBD2. The CDR3 length is 16 residues. Germline CDR1 reads PRHDT; CDR2 reads FYEKMQ (reference sequence). V shed 5 bases, J shed 5 bases, and the junction held 13 bases outside the gene matches.

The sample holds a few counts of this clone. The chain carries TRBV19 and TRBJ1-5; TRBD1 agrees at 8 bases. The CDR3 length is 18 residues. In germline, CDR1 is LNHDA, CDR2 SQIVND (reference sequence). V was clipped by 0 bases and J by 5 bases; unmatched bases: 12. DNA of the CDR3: TGTGCCAGTAGTATAGATCCTATGGGGGAGACAGGGGATCAGCCCCAGCATTTT. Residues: CASSIDPMGETGDQPQHF.

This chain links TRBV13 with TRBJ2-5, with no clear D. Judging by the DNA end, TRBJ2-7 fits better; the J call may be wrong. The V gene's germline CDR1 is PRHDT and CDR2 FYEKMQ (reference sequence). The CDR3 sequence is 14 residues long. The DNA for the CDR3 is TGTGCCAGCAGCTTAGATCAGAGCTCCTACGAGCAGTACTTC. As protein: CASSLDQSSYEQYF.

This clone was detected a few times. In nucleotides, the CDR3 is TGCGCCAGCAGCTCCCGACAGGGTTTGTACGAGCAGTACTTC. Protein sequence: CASSSRQGLYEQYF. The rearrangement joins TRBV5-1 to TRBJ2-7; TRBD1 agrees at 7 bases. The germline V gene has CDR1 SGHRS and CDR2 YFSETQ. V lost 3 bases to trimming and J lost 4 bases; unmatched junction nucleotides: 7. The CDR3 consists of 14 residues.

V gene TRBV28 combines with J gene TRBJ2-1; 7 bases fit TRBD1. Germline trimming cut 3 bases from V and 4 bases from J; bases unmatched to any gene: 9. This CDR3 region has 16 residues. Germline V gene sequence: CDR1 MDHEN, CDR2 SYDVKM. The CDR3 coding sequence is TGTGCCAGCAGTTTGGAAGGACAGGCCCCATACAATGAGCAGTTCTTC. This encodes CASSLEGQAPYNEQFF.